The 32 T cell receptor beta chains below were found in one sample sequenced in a study of blood T cell repertoires in COVID-19. Measured with immunoSEQ multiplex PCR; TCRdb has only the in-frame clones, and not every one. The sample lists tens of thousands of clones; about four fifths were seen once. Source material: peripheral blood. The receptors were sampled from a human donor in a cohort sampled during active COVID-19.

The chain joins TRBV5-1 to TRBJ2-7; 7 bases fit TRBD2. The CDR3 is made up of 11 amino acids. Germline V gene lookup returns CDR1 SGHRS and CDR2 YFSETQ. Unmatched junction bases numbered 1, after V lost 4 bases and J lost 6 bases. This CDR3 reads CASSPGGEQYF. Written as DNA, the CDR3 is TGCGCCAGCAGCCCGGGGGGCGAGCAGTACTTC.

The chain is built from TRBV10-1 and TRBJ2-7, with 7 positions matching TRBD1. The ends lost 5 bases at V and 2 bases at J; junction bases unmatched: 6. Germline loops: CDR1 WNHNN, CDR2 SYGVQD (reference sequence). The CDR3 spans 14 residues. Here the CDR3 DNA reads TGCGCCAGCAGTACGGGACAGAGTCCCTACGAGCAGTACTTC. Translating it yields CASSTGQSPYEQYF.

V usage is TRBV5-6 and J usage is TRBJ2-7; possible D gene TRBD1, 5 bases. This CDR3 comprises 15 residues. The V end was cut by 4 bases, the J end by 2 bases, with 16 bases between. Germline CDR1 and CDR2: SGHDT and YYEEEE. This chain's CDR3 is CASSPTTGWAYEQYF. The CDR3 DNA reads as TGTGCCAGCAGCCCGACCACAGGTTGGGCCTACGAGCAGTACTTC.

The V and J genes are TRBV12-3 or TRBV12-4 and TRBJ2-5; 7 positions match TRBD2. Trimming at V came to 3 bases and at J to 5 bases, leaving 0 bases not matched to a gene. This CDR3 spans 12 amino acids. This CDR3 is CASSFSGETQYF. The CDR3 DNA is TGTGCCAGCAGTTTTAGCGGGGAGACCCAGTACTTC.

This chain uses TRBV1 with TRBJ2-1; the table's TRBD2 call for D was not verified on the DNA. TRBV1 is described as a pseudogene. CDR3 length: 16 residues. The CDR3 nucleotides are TGCACCAGCAGCCAAACAAAACTAGCGGTGTACAATGAGCAGTTCTTC. Amino acids: CTSSQTKLAVYNEQFF.

CDR3 residues: CASSLNRDRGSEQYF. CDR3 DNA sequence: TGTGCCAGCTCTCTAAACCGGGACAGGGGATCCGAGCAGTACTTC. The rearrangement joins TRBV18 to TRBJ2-7; 10 nucleotides align to TRBD1. This CDR3 region has 15 residues. Germline loops: CDR1 KGHSH, CDR2 LQKENI. V was clipped by 6 bases and J by 6 bases; unmatched bases: 11.

This clone occurred a few times. This chain joins TRBV6-5 and TRBJ2-1; weak D call: TRBD1 (5 bases). The V end was cut by 4 bases, the J end by 0 bases, with 7 bases between. The CDR3 contains 14 residues. Germline loops: CDR1 MNHEY, CDR2 SVGAGI. The CDR3 reads CASSFQGSYNEQFF. In nucleotides, the CDR3 is TGTGCCAGCAGTTTCCAGGGCTCCTACAATGAGCAGTTCTTC.

This chain links TRBV5-1 with TRBJ1-1; D not resolved. CDR1 SGHRS and CDR2 YFSETQ come from the germline V gene. There are 13 residues in the CDR3. Trimming removed 2 bases from V and 4 bases from J, with 9 bases in between. The CDR3 loop reads CASSFSGTTEAFF. The CDR3 nucleotides read TGCGCCAGCAGCTTTTCGGGTACCACTGAAGCTTTCTTT.

The chain employs TRBV7-2 and TRBJ2-3, with D perhaps matching TRBD1 (6 bases). V gave up 11 bases and J gave up 7 bases, with 16 bases separating them. This CDR3 contains 12 residues. The V gene's germline CDR1 is SGHTA and CDR2 FQGNSA. CDR3 amino acids: CAGVLQGHTQYF. CDR3 sequence (DNA): TGTGCCGGCGTCTTACAGGGTCATACGCAGTATTTT.

This chain uses TRBV29-1 with TRBJ1-5; no definite D call. The CDR3 has 13 amino acids. The germline gives CDR1 SQVTM, CDR2 ANQGSEA. The V end lost 3 bases, the J end lost 2 bases, and 8 bases lay between the germline ends. CDR3 nucleotides: TGCAGCGTTGATCCCGGGGGCAATCAGCCCCAGCATTTT. Encoded protein: CSVDPGGNQPQHF.

The chain employs TRBV9 and TRBJ2-1; 12 bases are a match to TRBD1. The trim removed 0 bases at V and 7 bases at J, leaving 2 bases unmatched. CDR3 size: 15 residues. In germline, CDR1 is SGDLS, CDR2 YYNGEE. Here the CDR3 reads CASSVGGQGANEQFF. The CDR3, as DNA: TGTGCCAGCAGCGTAGGGGGACAGGGGGCAAATGAGCAGTTCTTC.

This chain uses TRBV5-1 with TRBJ2-3; 9 bases fit TRBD2. The CDR3 consists of 15 residues. Germline lookup yields CDR1 SGHRS and CDR2 YFSETQ. Unmatched junction bases numbered 9, after V lost 7 bases and J lost 3 bases. The CDR3 DNA follows: TGCGCCAGCGGACGGACTAGCGCCAAAACAGATACGCAGTATTTT. Its protein product is CASGRTSAKTDTQYF.

The chain employs TRBV10-1 and TRBJ1-2; unclear D gene. CDR3 length: 14 residues. Trimming left V 2 bases short and J 4 bases short, with 11 bases between. The germline CDR1 and CDR2 sequences are WNHNN and SYGVQD (reference sequence). The CDR3 loop is CASSESGYLYGYTF. CDR3 coding DNA: TGCGCCAGCAGTGAGAGCGGGTACCTCTATGGCTACACCTTC.

This chain joins TRBV3-1 (or the pseudogene TRBV3-2) and TRBJ1-1, with D perhaps TRBD1 (5 bases). Looked up from germline, CDR1 is LGHDT and CDR2 is YNNKEL (reference sequence). The CDR3 length is 16 residues. V was clipped by 1 base and J by 1 base, with 13 bases between them. This CDR3 reads CASSQVRNRPNTEAFF. In DNA form, the CDR3 reads TGTGCCAGCAGCCAAGTTCGGAACAGGCCGAACACTGAAGCTTTCTTT.

There are many counts of this clone. The gene calls are TRBV7-2 and TRBJ2-7; D is unresolved. Germline V gene sequence: CDR1 SGHTA, CDR2 FQGNSA. V lost 8 bases, J lost 0 bases, and 14 bases lay in between. The CDR3 sequence is 14 residues long. The CDR3 region is CASGPDKVSYEQYF. Written as DNA, the CDR3 is TGTGCCAGCGGCCCCGACAAGGTCTCCTACGAGCAGTACTTC.

The J gene is TRBJ1-3, the V gene TRBV9, with D possibly being TRBD1 (6 bases). Per the germline V gene, CDR1 is SGDLS and CDR2 is YYNGEE. This CDR3 contains 14 residues. Trimming removed 6 bases from V and 3 bases from J, with 13 bases in between. This CDR3 reads CASNQGFSGNTIYF. In DNA, the CDR3 is TGTGCCAGCAATCAGGGGTTTAGTGGAAACACCATATATTTT.

The chain recombines TRBV28 with TRBJ1-3; 9 bases match TRBD1. V was clipped by 5 bases and J by 2 bases; unmatched bases: 4. CDR1 is MDHEN, CDR2 SYDVKM, per germline. The CDR3 loop spans 15 amino acids. The CDR3, as DNA: TGTGCCAGCAGTCTACGGACAGGGGCTGGAAACACCATATATTTT. This codes for CASSLRTGAGNTIYF.

The chain is built from TRBV3-1 (or the pseudogene TRBV3-2) and TRBJ2-5; D is possibly TRBD2 (5 bases). CDR1 and CDR2 (germline): LGHDT, YNNKEL (reference sequence). The CDR3 runs 17 residues. Trimming removed 4 bases at V and 0 bases at J, with 18 bases between. The CDR3 protein is CASSPRRRSRYQETQYF. The CDR3, as DNA: TGTGCCAGCAGCCCACGAAGGAGGTCCCGATACCAAGAGACCCAGTACTTC.

This clone was recorded once. The chain carries TRBV19 and TRBJ1-4, with 8 bases aligning to TRBD1. Germline values: CDR1 LNHDA, CDR2 SQIVND (reference sequence). The CDR3 consists of 14 residues. Trimming removed 5 bases from V and 8 bases from J; junction bases left unmatched: 7. CDR3 protein: CASSYGQGREKLFF. CDR3 bases: TGTGCCAGTAGTTATGGACAGGGTAGGGAAAAACTGTTTTTT.

V and J are TRBV19 and TRBJ2-1, with 8 positions matching TRBD2. Germline loops: CDR1 LNHDA, CDR2 SQIVND (reference sequence). V gave up 4 bases and J gave up 7 bases; unmatched junction bases: 9. This CDR3 is 15 amino acids long. This CDR3 reads CASSRKREQGNEQFF. The CDR3 DNA is TGTGCCAGTAGTAGAAAGCGGGAGCAGGGGAATGAGCAGTTCTTC.

The V and J genes are TRBV19 and TRBJ1-1; 10 nucleotides match TRBD1. The J segment lost 5 bases and the V segment lost 5 bases, leaving 5 bases of the junction unmatched. The length of the CDR3 is 14 residues. CDR1 is LNHDA and CDR2 is SQIVND in the germline V gene (reference sequence). CDR3 in DNA: TGTGCCAGTAGTCCCCGGGACAGGGGTACTGAAGCTTTCTTT. Encoded protein: CASSPRDRGTEAFF.

The chain is built from TRBV28 and TRBJ2-3, with D maybe TRBD2 (5 bases). Germline V CDR1 and CDR2: MDHEN, SYDVKM. V lost 3 bases and J lost 11, with 12 bases in between. The CDR3 totals 12 residues. The CDR3 loop is CASSFRRVLQYF. CDR3 DNA: TGTGCCAGCAGTTTCCGGCGGGTCTTGCAGTATTTT.

This clone was counted only a few times. This rearrangement joins TRBV2 to TRBJ2-7; D is uncertain. Trimming cost V 2 bases and J 4 bases, with 6 bases left between them. Looked up from germline, CDR1 is SNHLY and CDR2 is FYNNEI. CDR3 length: 12 residues. The CDR3 region is CASSENSYEQYF. For the CDR3, the DNA is TGTGCCAGCAGTGAAAACAGTTACGAGCAGTACTTC. Full variable domain (missing parts from reference TRBV2 and TRBJ2-7): EPEVTQTPSHQVTQMGQEVILRCVPISNHLYFYWYRQILGQKVEFLVSFYNNEISEKSEIFDDQFSVERPDGSNFTLKIRSTKLEDSAMYFCASSENSYEQYFGPGTRLTVT.

J is TRBJ2-7 and V is TRBV5-8; 10 bases fit TRBD1. The V gene's germline CDR1 is SGHTS and CDR2 YDEGEE. V was clipped by 0 bases and J by 3 bases; unmatched bases: 3. CDR3 length equals 15 residues. The CDR3 here is CASSLAGTGDYEQYF. CDR3 in DNA: TGTGCCAGCAGCTTGGCTGGGACAGGGGACTACGAGCAGTACTTC.

This chain joins TRBV29-1 and TRBJ2-5, with 9 bases fitting TRBD1. V lost 6 bases, J lost 4 bases, and 6 bases stayed unmatched. The CDR3 runs 13 residues. Looked up from germline, CDR1 is SQVTM and CDR2 is ANQGSEA. CDR3: CSVDRGKRETQYF. The CDR3 DNA follows: TGCAGCGTCGACAGGGGGAAAAGAGAGACCCAGTACTTC. Drawing the rest from reference TRBV29-1 and TRBJ2-5, the complete variable domain is SAVISQKPSRDICQRGTSLTIQCQVDSQVTMMFWYRQQPGQSLTLIATANQGSEATYESGFVIDKFPISRPNLTFSTLTVSNMSPEDSSIYLCSVDRGKRETQYFGPGTRLLVL.

The V and J genes are TRBV19 and TRBJ1-4; no clear D gene. The germline V and J ends were trimmed by 6 bases and 0 bases, with 11 bases remaining between them. This CDR3 contains 15 residues. Germline V gene data show CDR1 as LNHDA and CDR2 as SQIVND (reference sequence). CDR3 region: CASSAMRATNEKLFF. The CDR3 coding sequence is TGTGCCAGTAGCGCAATGAGGGCAACTAATGAAAAACTGTTTTTT.

The chain employs TRBV28 and TRBJ2-1; TRBD2 agrees at 12 bases. CDR3 size: 15 residues. Germline values: CDR1 MDHEN, CDR2 SYDVKM. V lost 6 bases and J lost 8; bases outside the gene matches: 8. CDR3 in DNA: TGTGCCAGCAGCCGCCTAGCGGGAGGGCTCGATGAGCAGTTCTTC. It encodes CASSRLAGGLDEQFF.

Comment on this clone: Other DNA sequences within the sample encode an identical CDR3. The genes are TRBV19 and TRBJ2-3; D is unclear. V gave up 5 bases and J gave up 0 bases, with 6 bases separating them. CDR3 size: 13 residues. Germline V gene sequence: CDR1 LNHDA, CDR2 SQIVND (reference sequence). The CDR3 bases are TGTGCCAGTAGTGTTTCTAGCACAGATACGCAGTATTTT. Its translation is CASSVSSTDTQYF. Using reference TRBV19 and TRBJ2-3 for the parts outside the CDR3, the full variable domain is DGGITQSPKYLFRKEGQNVTLSCEQNLNHDAMYWYRQDPGQGLRLIYYSQIVNDFQKGDIAEGYSVSREKKESFPLTVTSAQKNPTAFYLCASSVSSTDTQYFGPGTRLTVL.

This clone was seen a handful of times. The chain carries TRBV9 and TRBJ2-7; 9 bases fit TRBD1. The CDR3 totals 14 residues. Unmatched junction bases numbered 2, after V lost 2 bases and J lost 2 bases. Looked up from germline, CDR1 is SGDLS and CDR2 is YYNGEE. The CDR3 bases are TGTGCCAGCAGCGTTGGGACAGGGACCTACGAGCAGTACTTC. It is translated as CASSVGTGTYEQYF. The variable domain in full, completed from reference TRBV9 and TRBJ2-7, reads DSGVTQTPKHLITATGQRVTLRCSPRSGDLSVYWYQQSLDQGLQFLIQYYNGEERAKGNILERFSAQQFPDLHSELNLSSLELGDSALYFCASSVGTGTYEQYFGPGTRLTVT.

CDR3 amino acids: CASSENSGNGYEQYF. The DNA for the CDR3 is TGTGCCAGCAGTGAAAATTCCGGGAACGGCTACGAGCAGTACTTC. The chain employs TRBV2 and TRBJ2-7; D is possibly TRBD2 (5 bases). V gave up 2 bases and J gave up 3 bases, with 14 bases separating them. The CDR3 is 15 amino acids. Germline V gives CDR1 SNHLY, CDR2 FYNNEI.

The V gene is TRBV15, the J gene TRBJ2-1; 7 positions match TRBD2. V dropped 0 bases and J dropped 4; count of bases not matched to a gene: 12. The CDR3 is 18 residues long. Germline-derived CDR1 and CDR2 are LNHNV and YYDKDF (reference sequence). The CDR3 region has the DNA TGTGCCACCAGCAGAGATTACAGCGGGATAGGGCTTTACAATGAGCAGTTCTTC. Protein: CATSRDYSGIGLYNEQFF.

This clone was picked up a small number of times. The J gene is TRBJ2-2, the V gene TRBV6-2 or TRBV6-3; 7 nucleotides align to TRBD2. CDR1 MNHEY and CDR2 SVGEGT come from the germline V gene. V was clipped by 4 bases and J by 8 bases; unmatched bases: 22. The CDR3 length is 19 residues. CDR3 DNA: TGTGCCAGCAGTTCGCCGGGACCCAGGACTAGGGTACCGGGGGGGGAGCTGTTTTTT. Translating it yields CASSSPGPRTRVPGGELFF.